Below are 16 T cell receptor beta chains sequenced from a single sample in a study of T-cell memory formation after mild COVID-19. TCRdb analysed the 5' RACE reads with MiXCR anew, one entry per CDR3 protein. The table lists some 200,000 distinct CDR3 sequences, 9.5% to 10% of them singletons, with roughly 4% in the top ten. The specimen sequenced was PBMCs or a T cell subset sorted from them (not recorded which). Receptors were obtained from a man in his late teens or twenties who had mild COVID-19 (a few samples of this study predate the infection). Cell type and time point are not known.

Many counts were recorded for this clonotype. The rearrangement uses TRBV7-3 and TRBJ2-3; D gene ambiguous. The germline CDR1 and CDR2 sequences are SGHTA and FQGTGA. The CDR3 runs 14 residues. Trimming took 1 base from V and 4 from J, leaving 9 bases between them. The CDR3 spells CASSLNPVADTQYF. In DNA, the CDR3 is TGTGCCAGCAGCTTAAACCCCGTTGCAGATACGCAGTATTTT.

This chain uses TRBV3-1 with TRBJ1-2; no reliable D call. Germline V lookup: CDR1 LGHDT, CDR2 YNNKEL (reference sequence). Trimming left V 3 bases short and J 4 bases short, with 6 bases between. The CDR3 has 12 amino acids. The DNA of the CDR3 is TGTGCCAGCAGCCAGGACGGCTATGGCTACACCTTC. Translating gives CASSQDGYGYTF.

The chain employs TRBV6-5 and TRBJ1-5, with a weak D call TRBD1 (5 bases). CDR3 length: 14 amino acids. Trimming stripped 5 bases from V and 4 bases from J, with 12 bases between. CDR1 and CDR2 (germline): MNHEY, SVGAGI. Written as DNA, the CDR3 is TGTGCCAGCAGTAGAGGGGCAAGGAATCAGCCCCAGCATTTT. Its translation: CASSRGARNQPQHF.

Only a few counts were recorded for this clonotype. This chain joins TRBV14 and TRBJ2-7; D is ambiguous. Germline-derived CDR1 and CDR2 are SGHDN and FVKESK. V was cut by 1 base and J by 1 base, with 8 bases left in between. This CDR3 comprises 14 residues. CDR3 nucleotides: TGTGCCAGCAGCCAAGTGGGCAGATCCTACGAGCAGTACTTC. This codes for CASSQVGRSYEQYF. The whole variable domain, filled in from reference TRBV14 and TRBJ2-7, reads EAGVTQFPSHSVIEKGQTVTLRCDPISGHDNLYWYRRVMGKEIKFLLHFVKESKQDESGMPNNRFLAERTGGTYSTLKVQPAELEDSGVYFCASSQVGRSYEQYFGPGTRLTVT.

This clonotype has at least ten counts. This chain uses TRBV12-3 or TRBV12-4 with TRBJ2-7; tentatively, D is TRBD1 (6 bases). There are 15 residues in the CDR3. Trimming removed 3 bases from V and 2 bases from J, with 14 bases in between. The CDR3 loop is CASSFRAGEPYEQYF. In DNA, the CDR3 is TGTGCCAGCAGTTTTAGGGCAGGGGAACCCTACGAGCAGTACTTC.

This clonotype was counted ten times or more. A junction boundary mismatches the germline segment, possibly from a read error. The chain joins TRBV7-7 to TRBJ2-2; 10 bases fit TRBD1. The CDR3 covers 15 residues. Germline V gene sequence: CDR1 SSHAT, CDR2 FNYEAQ (reference sequence). CDR3 region: CASSKDRGSNGELFF. CDR3 DNA sequence: TGTGCTAGCAGCAAGGACAGGGGGTCGAACGGGGAGCTGTTTTTT.

There are a few counts of this clonotype. The chain recombines TRBV5-1 with TRBJ1-4; 9 bases map to TRBD1. The V gene's germline CDR1 is SGHRS and CDR2 YFSETQ. The CDR3 consists of 14 residues. With V trimmed by 4 bases and J by 8 bases, 6 bases remained unmatched. The CDR3 DNA sequence: TGCGCCAGCAGCCGACAGGGGGGGGGCGAAAAACTGTTTTTT. It specifies CASSRQGGGEKLFF.

This clonotype came up many times. An end of the junction differs from the germline gene, which may be a read error. Here the CDR3 DNA reads TGTGCCAGCAGCCAAGACGGGCGGCAGGAAGTCTTC. This gives the protein CASSQDGRQEVF. The chain joins TRBV4-2 to TRBJ2-1, with D hard to call. Germline V gives CDR1 LGHNA, CDR2 YNFKEQ. CDR3 size: 12 residues.

A few counts support this clonotype. The V call is TRBV5-1, the J call TRBJ2-7; D gene uncertain. V was pared by 4 bases and J by 6 bases, with 17 bases between. Germline values: CDR1 SGHRS, CDR2 YFSETQ. This CDR3 is built from 14 residues. For the CDR3, the DNA is TGCGCCAGCAGCCCCATTACTAACACGGGCGAGCAGTACTTC. Encoded protein: CASSPITNTGEQYF.

This clonotype was detected a few times. This rearrangement joins TRBV6-5 to TRBJ2-1, with no clear D. Germline V CDR1 and CDR2: MNHEY, SVGAGI. The CDR3 length is 14 residues. V was cut by 0 bases and J by 6 bases, with 9 bases left in between. In DNA form, the CDR3 reads TGTGCCAGCAGTTACTCGATGCAGTCCAATGAGCAGTTCTTC. Residues: CASSYSMQSNEQFF.

This clonotype appeared many times. Written as DNA, the CDR3 is TGTGCCACCAGCAAATTAGGGGAGCTGTTTTTT. Amino acid sequence: CATSKLGELFF. The chain has TRBV15 and TRBJ2-2; no definite D call. CDR1 is LNHNV, CDR2 YYDKDF, per germline (reference sequence). Trimming shortened V by 4 bases and J by 8 bases, and 5 bases separated the two germline ends. There are 11 residues in the CDR3. Full variable domain (outside the CDR3, taken from reference TRBV15 and TRBJ2-2): DAMVIQNPRYQVTQFGKPVTLSCSQTLNHNVMYWYQQKSSQAPKLLFHYYDKDFNNEADTPDNFQSRRPNTSFCFLDIRSPGLGDTAMYLCATSKLGELFFGEGSRLTVL.

This clonotype came up a few times. The CDR3 DNA is TGTGCCAGCAGCCCCCAGAGCGAGCAGTACGTC. Amino acid sequence: CASSPQSEQYV. The chain links TRBV2 to TRBJ2-7; the D is unclear. The germline V and J ends were trimmed by 6 bases and 6 bases, with 9 bases remaining between them. From germline, CDR1 is SNHLY and CDR2 FYNNEI. This CDR3 is built from 11 residues.

This clonotype was observed many times. V usage is TRBV5-1 and J usage is TRBJ2-1; 7 nucleotides align to TRBD2. The CDR3 extends over 14 amino acids. V lost 6 bases and J lost 5; bases outside the gene matches: 8. From germline, CDR1 is SGHRS and CDR2 YFSETQ. The DNA for the CDR3 is TGCGCCAGCATCCTTGAGCGGGGCCACAATGAGCAGTTCTTC. Encoded protein: CASILERGHNEQFF.

This chain connects TRBV4-1 to TRBJ1-1; D gene uncertain. The V gene lost 4 bases and the J gene lost 2 bases, with 11 bases spanning the gap. This CDR3 contains 14 residues. In germline, CDR1 is MGHRA, CDR2 YSYEKL. CDR3 amino acids: CASSRPGLNTEAFF. The CDR3 coding sequence is TGCGCCAGCAGCCGACCAGGTTTAAACACTGAAGCTTTCTTT.

This clonotype was recorded at least ten times. The V gene is TRBV7-2, the J gene TRBJ2-5, with D unresolved. V was clipped by 1 base and J by 3 bases, with 6 bases between them. The length of the CDR3 is 13 residues. CDR1 and CDR2 from the germline V gene are SGHTA and FQGNSA. CDR3 nucleotide sequence: TGTGCCAGCAGCTTAGGTGTGAAAGAGACCCAGTACTTC. Protein sequence: CASSLGVKETQYF.

This clonotype has a handful of counts. An end of the junction differs from the germline gene, which may be a read error. V usage is TRBV7-7 and J usage is TRBJ2-1, with unresolved D. Germline CDR1 is SSHAT and CDR2 is FNYEAQ (reference sequence). This CDR3 region has 14 residues. CDR3 sequence reads: CASSRSGRISEQFF. CDR3 bases: TGTGCTAGCAGCCGATCCGGCAGGATTTCTGAGCAGTTCTTC.